Listed below are T cell receptor beta chains from one sample, sequenced in a study of graft-versus-host responses after intestinal transplantation. No antigens are known for them. The protocol was immunoSEQ multiplex PCR, while the TCRdb copy is restricted to in-frame clones and leaves out a portion. Counted here are 35,000 to 50,000 clones, approximately 93% occurring once; the ten biggest clones make up roughly 23%. The sample was unstimulated CD8+ T cells sorted from spleen or lymph node cells, taken before transplant. The receptors shown here come from a human donor who was the organ donor for an intestinal transplant. The CDR3 runs from the conserved cysteine through the conserved F or W. D genes are given only for firm matches. Clone sizes are given selectively: once, few, many, or a class where the clone is expanded.

TRBD2	TRBV2	-	TRBJ2-1	TGTGCCAACGGACTAGCGGGGGGGGATGAGCAGTTCTTC	CANGLAGGDEQFF
-	TRBV6-7	-	TRBJ1-2	TGTGCCAGCAGTTACCTTCGGACAAGAAACGGCTACACCTTC	CASSYLRTRNGYTF
-	TRBV5-5	-	TRBJ1-5	TGTGCCAGCCGCGCCGAGGGGGGCAGTCAGCCCCAGCATTTT	CASRAEGGSQPQHF
TRBD1	TRBV19	once	TRBJ2-3	TGTGCCAGTAGTATAGATTCAGGGGGAACGGTCACAGATACGCAGTATTTT	CASSIDSGGTVTDTQYF
TRBD1	TRBV28	-	TRBJ1-3	TGTGCCAGCAGTTCCACCTTGCGGGGAGGGGGCATAAACACCATATATTTT	CASSSTLRGGGINTIYF
-	TRBV4-3	-	TRBJ2-7	TGCGCCAGCAGCCAAGCTCGGCAGGGGTCCTACGAGCAGTACTTC	CASSQARQGSYEQYF
TRBD1	TRBV28	-	TRBJ1-2	TGTGCCAGCAGCTCTCCCTTAACAGGGGAAGGCTATGGCTACACCTTC	CASSSPLTGEGYGYTF
-	TRBV4-2	-	TRBJ1-3	TGTGCCAGCAGCCTCGGGAACTCTGGAAACACCATATATTTT	CASSLGNSGNTIYF
TRBD1	TRBV6-5	-	TRBJ2-6	TGTGCCAGCAGTTACGAGGGGGCGAGGGGGGCCAACGTCCTGACTTTC	CASSYEGARGANVLTF
-	TRBV27	-	TRBJ1-6	TGTGCCAGCAGCCTGAGCTCCTATAATTCACCCCTCCACTTT	CASSLSSYNSPLHF
-	TRBV11-1	-	TRBJ1-2	TGTGCCAGCAGCCCAAGATGGGGGCTAAGGGACTATGGCTACACCTTC	CASSPRWGLRDYGYTF
-	TRBV12-2	-	TRBJ1-6	TGTGCAAGTCGCTTAGCGCGAGGACAGGGGGATTCACCCCTCCACTTT	CASRLARGQGDSPLHF
-	TRBV5-6	-	TRBJ2-7	TGTGCCAGCAGCCCAGACGGCTACGAGCAGTACTTC	CASSPDGYEQYF
TRBD2	TRBV9	-	TRBJ2-2	TGTGCCAGCAGCTTTAATCGGGGGGCGAACACCGGGGAGCTGTTTTTT	CASSFNRGANTGELFF
-	TRBV27	-	TRBJ2-1	TGTGCCAGCAGCAAAGGGGATGAGCAGTTCTTC	CASSKGDEQFF
-	TRBV5-1	-	TRBJ1-2	TGCGCCAGCAGCAGAGGGGCGGCTGGCTACACCTTC	CASSRGAAGYTF
-	TRBV28	-	TRBJ2-2	TGTGCCAGCAGGGGACTCGCGGTTCGGGGGAACACCGGGGAGCTGTTTTTT	CASRGLAVRGNTGELFF
TRBD2	TRBV4-3	-	TRBJ2-1	TGCGCCAGCAGCCAATTACGGGAGGGATACAATGAGCAGTTCTTC	CASSQLREGYNEQFF
TRBD1	TRBV18	-	TRBJ2-5	TGTGCCAGCCCACCCCCTGACAGGGAAGACGAGACCCAGTACTTC	CASPPPDREDETQYF
-	TRBV5-1	-	TRBJ1-1	TGCGCCAGCAGCCACGGAGGCCTCACTGAAGCTTTCTTT	CASSHGGLTEAFF
TRBD1	TRBV5-1	once	TRBJ2-6	TGCGCCAGCAGCCTCACAGGGGGCGGCGTCGGTTCTTTATCTGGGGCCAACGTCCTGACTTTC	CASSLTGGGVGSLSGANVLTF
-	TRBV6-6	-	TRBJ1-2	TGTGCCAGCAGTTCAGGGTCGAACTATGGCTACACCTTC	CASSSGSNYGYTF
-	TRBV7-3	-	TRBJ1-1	TGTGCCAGCAGCTTAGGGCAGGGAGCTGAAGCTTTCTTT	CASSLGQGAEAFF
-	TRBV13	-	TRBJ2-1	TGTGCCAGCAGCCCCCGCTCCTCCAATCGCAATGAGCAGTTCTTC	CASSPRSSNRNEQFF
-	TRBV29-1	-	TRBJ2-7	TGCAGCGTCGCTGACCTAGGTACCTCCTACGAGCAGTACTTC	CSVADLGTSYEQYF
-	TRBV5-1	-	TRBJ2-7	TGCGCCAGCAGCTTGAACGGGGTGGAGCAGTACTTC	CASSLNGVEQYF
-	TRBV4-1	medium-sized	TRBJ2-7	TGCGCCAGCAGCCAAGCAGTAACGTACGAGCAGTACTTC	CASSQAVTYEQYF
-	TRBV27	-	TRBJ1-2	TGTGCCAGCAGTCAGGGAGGGTATGGCTACACCTTC	CASSQGGYGYTF
-	TRBV5-4	-	TRBJ2-2	TGTGCCAGCAGCCCCGGGGTCGGGGAGCTGTTTTTT	CASSPGVGELFF
TRBD2	TRBV9	-	TRBJ2-7	TGTGCCAGCAGCTTAAGAAGTAGCGGGAGGGCCGACGAGCAGTACTTC	CASSLRSSGRADEQYF
TRBD2	TRBV5-5	-	TRBJ2-3	TGTGCCAGCAGCCCGGGCTCTAGCGGGCTTAGCACAGATACGCAGTATTTT	CASSPGSSGLSTDTQYF